This TCR beta chain was documented in a study of blood T cell repertoires in COVID-19. In the study overall: Acute-phase and convalescent COVID-19 samples originated in the United States, Italy and Spain. T cells, B-cell-depleted T cells, or PBMCs provided the cDNA or gDNA that served as material.

As processed by the authors: Cell counts per sample came from amplifying reference gene primers. TCRdb keeps only in-frame clones here, not all; method: immunoSEQ multiplex PCR. The V and J calls and the clone size are those of that table, but D and trimming were determined from the DNA. There are about 260,000 clones in the sample; roughly 79% occur only once, and 1.5% to 2% lies in the top ten. The V gene's germline CDR1 is LGHDT and CDR2 YNNKEL (reference sequence). Trimming stripped 2 bases from V and 8 bases from J, with 12 bases between. The CDR3 is 13 amino acids. The receptor was isolated from a woman of 80 years or more with acute or convalescent COVID-19. The rearrangement uses TRBV3-1 (or the pseudogene TRBV3-2) and TRBJ1-2; D call uncertain. Material for sequencing was peripheral blood. The CDR3 DNA is TGTGCCAGCAGCCAATCCTTGGGGAGCGGCTACACCTTC. Its translation is CASSQSLGSGYTF.